The 26 T cell receptor beta chains listed next were all sequenced from one sample in a study of blood T cell repertoires in COVID-19. TCRdb's table, derived via immunoSEQ multiplex PCR, lists solely in-frame clones and lacks some. The table lists 100,000 to 150,000 clones, approximately 83% of them singletons. The specimen sequenced was peripheral blood. These receptor sequences come from a woman of 80 years or more with acute or convalescent COVID-19.

The chain is built from TRBV14 and TRBJ2-1; D is unresolved. Trimming left V 1 base short and J 4 bases short, with 5 bases between. In germline, CDR1 is SGHDN, CDR2 FVKESK. The CDR3 loop spans 13 amino acids. CDR3 nucleotide sequence: TGTGCCAGCAGCCAAGCTATGTACAATGAGCAGTTCTTC. This translates into CASSQAMYNEQFF.

The chain couples TRBV6-5 to TRBJ1-4; D may be TRBD1 (6 bases). This CDR3 is built from 14 residues. The germline gives CDR1 MNHEY, CDR2 SVGAGI. Trimming cost V 6 bases and J 7 bases, with 15 bases left between them. CDR3 region: CASSGQRTIEKLFF. CDR3 DNA: TGTGCCAGCAGCGGACAGCGGACGATTGAAAAACTGTTTTTT.

In this sample, this clone turned up once. This sequence joins TRBV5-5 and TRBJ2-2; D perhaps matches TRBD1 (6 bases). Deletions cut 0 bases from V and 2 bases from J, with 14 bases between. The CDR3 covers 17 residues. Germline values: CDR1 SGHKS, CDR2 YYEKEE (reference sequence). This CDR3 reads CASSLVSGQTNTGELFF. The CDR3, as DNA: TGTGCCAGCAGCTTGGTTTCTGGACAGACAAACACCGGGGAGCTGTTTTTT.

The rearrangement uses TRBV9 and TRBJ1-2; possible D gene TRBD1, 6 bases. V gave up 4 bases and J gave up 3 bases, with 10 bases separating them. The germline gives CDR1 SGDLS, CDR2 YYNGEE. The CDR3 has 13 residues. CDR3 region: CASSRGGDYGYTF. DNA of the CDR3: TGTGCCAGCAGCAGGGGGGGTGACTATGGCTACACCTTC.

The V call is TRBV7-2, the J call TRBJ1-5; D remains ambiguous. Trimming pared 1 base from V and 7 bases from J, leaving 5 bases between. The germline CDR1 and CDR2 sequences are SGHTA and FQGNSA. The CDR3 consists of 12 residues. The DNA for the CDR3 is TGTGCCAGCAGCTTAGATATGCAGCCCCAGCATTTT. Translated: CASSLDMQPQHF.

J is TRBJ1-2 and V is TRBV2; 7 bases line up with TRBD1. Losses at the gene ends were 3 bases for V and 2 bases for J; bases not matched to a gene: 0. Germline CDR1 reads SNHLY; CDR2 reads FYNNEI. CDR3 length: 13 residues. CDR3 in DNA: TGTGCCAGCAGTGAGGACAGGAACTATGGCTACACCTTC. It translates to CASSEDRNYGYTF.

The V call is TRBV9, the J call TRBJ1-1; 11 positions match TRBD1. CDR1 and CDR2 (germline): SGDLS, YYNGEE. The CDR3 extends over 18 amino acids. V trimming: 0 bases; J trimming: 7 bases; junction bases outside the gene matches: 14. The CDR3 region is CASSVGPSGQGAQGEAFF. Written as DNA, the CDR3 is TGTGCCAGCAGCGTAGGGCCTTCCGGACAGGGGGCGCAAGGTGAAGCTTTCTTT.

J is TRBJ1-1 and V is TRBV20-1; TRBD1 matches 7 bases. Germline trimming cut 3 bases from V and 10 bases from J; bases unmatched to any gene: 5. Germline CDR1 reads DFQATT; CDR2 reads SNEGSKA (reference sequence). This CDR3 comprises 11 residues. The CDR3: CSASRQGRAFF. The CDR3 nucleotides are TGCAGTGCTAGTAGACAGGGCCGAGCTTTCTTT.

CDR3 sequence: CASKRDSNQPQHF. The DNA of the CDR3 is TGTGCCAGCAAGAGAGATAGCAATCAGCCCCAGCATTTT. This chain uses TRBV2 with TRBJ1-5; D is unclear. The CDR3 has 13 residues. Trimming stripped 7 bases from V and 0 bases from J, with 7 bases between. CDR1 is SNHLY, CDR2 FYNNEI, per germline. The full variable domain, in which reference TRBV2 and TRBJ1-5 provide the parts outside the CDR3, is EPEVTQTPSHQVTQMGQEVILRCVPISNHLYFYWYRQILGQKVEFLVSFYNNEISEKSEIFDDQFSVERPDGSNFTLKIRSTKLEDSAMYFCASKRDSNQPQHFGDGTRLSIL.

The CDR3 region has the DNA TGTGCCAGCAGCGGGGACTACCAAGAGACCCAGTACTTC. This translates into CASSGDYQETQYF. The V call is TRBV5-8, the J call TRBJ2-5; maybe TRBD2 (6 bases). This CDR3 contains 13 residues. In germline, CDR1 is SGHTS, CDR2 YDEGEE. Trimming took 4 bases from V and 0 from J, leaving 7 bases between them.

The chain uses TRBV4-1 and TRBJ2-2, with TRBD2 as a possible D gene (5 bases). Germline V lookup: CDR1 MGHRA, CDR2 YSYEKL. This CDR3 comprises 15 residues. V dropped 2 bases and J dropped 6 bases, with 13 bases sitting between them. This CDR3 is CASSQSEGWAGELFF. CDR3 in DNA: TGCGCCAGCAGCCAATCCGAGGGATGGGCCGGGGAGCTGTTTTTT.

The genes are TRBV7-2 and TRBJ2-2; a weak D match, TRBD2 (7 bases). This CDR3 contains 16 residues. Germline lookup yields CDR1 SGHTA and CDR2 FQGNSA. Trimming took 5 bases from V and 5 from J, leaving 18 bases between them. The CDR3 loop reads CASSRGGAGATGELFF. The CDR3 DNA follows: TGTGCCAGCAGCAGGGGAGGGGCAGGGGCGACCGGGGAGCTGTTTTTT. The entire variable domain, with the rest obtained from reference TRBV7-2 and TRBJ2-2, is as follows: GAGVSQSPSNKVTEKGKDVELRCDPISGHTALYWYRQSLGQGLEFLIYFQGNSAPDKSGLPSDRFSAERTGGSVSTLTIQRTQQEDSAVYLCASSRGGAGATGELFFGEGSRLTVL.

The chain recombines TRBV25-1 with TRBJ2-2, with D tentatively TRBD2 (5 bases). Trimming pared 3 bases from V and 3 bases from J, leaving 11 bases between. This CDR3 is 15 amino acids long. The germline CDR1 and CDR2 sequences are MGHDK and SYGVNS. The CDR3: CASSEATGDTGELFF. The CDR3 coding sequence is TGTGCCAGCAGTGAGGCCACCGGGGACACCGGGGAGCTGTTTTTT.

This clone was seen just once. The chain is built from TRBV7-9 and TRBJ2-2, with 8 nucleotides matching TRBD1. J was trimmed by 5 bases and V by 3 bases; bases with no gene match: 5. The CDR3 sequence is 15 residues long. Per germline, CDR1 SEHNR and CDR2 FQNEAQ (reference sequence). The CDR3 coding sequence is TGTGCCAGCAGCTTCCAGGGGGCGCGAACCGGGGAGCTGTTTTTT. Its translation: CASSFQGARTGELFF.

The chain joins TRBV6-5 to TRBJ1-1, with 7 bases matching TRBD1. The CDR3 loop spans 13 amino acids. Germline V lookup: CDR1 MNHEY, CDR2 SVGAGI. V lost 7 bases, J lost 3 bases, and 5 bases stayed unmatched. The CDR3 spells CASTADRDTEAFF. CDR3 bases: TGTGCCAGCACCGCAGACAGGGACACTGAAGCTTTCTTT.

This chain links TRBV14 with TRBJ1-2; D unclear. V was pared by 1 base and J by 5 bases, with 17 bases between. Germline V gene lookup returns CDR1 SGHDN and CDR2 FVKESK. CDR3 length equals 16 residues. CDR3 in amino acids: CASSQVARAQGYGYTF. The CDR3 coding sequence is TGTGCCAGCAGCCAAGTGGCGAGGGCCCAAGGGTATGGCTACACCTTC.

This sequence joins TRBV15 and TRBJ1-1; maybe TRBD1 (5 bases). The CDR3 consists of 18 residues. Trimming shortened V by 0 bases and J by 5 bases, and 22 bases separated the two germline ends. CDR1 and CDR2 (germline): LNHNV, YYDKDF (reference sequence). DNA for the CDR3: TGTGCCACCAGCAGAGATAGGGCTCTCTTCAGGGATCGGACTGAAGCTTTCTTT. Protein sequence: CATSRDRALFRDRTEAFF. The full variable domain, in which reference TRBV15 and TRBJ1-1 provide the parts outside the CDR3, is DAMVIQNPRYQVTQFGKPVTLSCSQTLNHNVMYWYQQKSSQAPKLLFHYYDKDFNNEADTPDNFQSRRPNTSFCFLDIRSPGLGDTAMYLCATSRDRALFRDRTEAFFGQGTRLTVV.

The rearrangement uses TRBV5-6 and TRBJ2-1; 12 nucleotides line up with TRBD2. CDR3 size: 15 residues. Germline CDR1 and CDR2: SGHDT and YYEEEE. V was pared by 4 bases and J by 7 bases, with 6 bases of the junction left unmatched. This CDR3 is CASSRTSGVGNEQFF. In nucleotides, the CDR3 is TGTGCCAGCAGCCGGACTAGCGGGGTTGGTAATGAGCAGTTCTTC. The full variable domain, its missing parts supplied by reference TRBV5-6 and TRBJ2-1, is DAGVTQSPTHLIKTRGQQVTLRCSPKSGHDTVSWYQQALGQGPQFIFQYYEEEERQRGNFPDRFSGHQFPNYSSELNVNALLLGDSALYLCASSRTSGVGNEQFFGPGTRLTVL.

The chain uses TRBV11-1 and TRBJ1-1, with 9 bases that match TRBD1. The CDR3 contains 16 residues. Germline V gives CDR1 SGHAT, CDR2 FQDESV (reference sequence). V lost 5 bases to trimming and J lost 4 bases; unmatched junction nucleotides: 11. CDR3 sequence reads: CASSPGTGMLSTEAFF. The CDR3 DNA reads as TGTGCCAGCAGCCCCGGGACAGGGATGCTGAGCACTGAAGCTTTCTTT.

The rearrangement joins TRBV7-3 to TRBJ2-2; TRBD1 matches 10 bases. The germline CDR1 and CDR2 sequences are SGHTA and FQGTGA. The length of the CDR3 is 15 residues. V lost 5 bases to trimming and J lost 2 bases; unmatched junction nucleotides: 2. In DNA, the CDR3 is TGTGCCAGCAGCGGACAGGGGGGTAACACCGGGGAGCTGTTTTTT. Translated: CASSGQGGNTGELFF.

This clone has only one observation. V gene TRBV7-6 combines with J gene TRBJ2-2; D not resolved. Trimming removed 8 bases at V and 2 bases at J, with 9 bases between. The CDR3 sequence is 13 residues long. CDR1 and CDR2 (germline): SGHVS, FNYEAQ. The CDR3 sequence: CASLNSNTGELFF. Written as DNA, the CDR3 is TGTGCCAGCTTAAACAGCAACACCGGGGAGCTGTTTTTT.

The chain recombines TRBV28 with TRBJ1-2, with D uncertain. CDR3 length: 14 residues. The ends were cut back, 3 bases at V and 8 bases at J, with 16 bases in the middle. Germline V lookup: CDR1 MDHEN, CDR2 SYDVKM. CDR3 sequence (DNA): TGTGCCAGCAGTTTCTCTGGGAGGTCAGAAGGCTACACCTTC. Translating it yields CASSFSGRSEGYTF.

The V and J genes are TRBV10-3 and TRBJ1-2; 9 bases agree with TRBD1. The V gene end was trimmed by 3 bases and the J gene end by 8 bases; junction bases not matched to a gene: 13. This CDR3 is built from 16 residues. CDR1 is ENHRY, CDR2 SYGVKD, per germline. CDR3 sequence reads: CAISEPFRDRAYGYTF. DNA of the CDR3: TGTGCCATCAGTGAACCATTCCGGGACAGGGCTTACGGCTACACCTTC.

The chain links TRBV15 to TRBJ1-3, with D hard to call. This CDR3 comprises 16 residues. V was pared by 4 bases and J by 0 bases, with 13 bases between. From germline, CDR1 is LNHNV and CDR2 YYDKDF (reference sequence). This CDR3 is CATSIDLVSSGNTIYF. In DNA, the CDR3 is TGTGCCACCAGCATAGATCTAGTAAGCTCTGGAAACACCATATATTTT. The full variable domain, with the rest looked up from reference TRBV15 and TRBJ1-3, is DAMVIQNPRYQVTQFGKPVTLSCSQTLNHNVMYWYQQKSSQAPKLLFHYYDKDFNNEADTPDNFQSRRPNTSFCFLDIRSPGLGDTAMYLCATSIDLVSSGNTIYFGEGSWLTVV.

The rearrangement links TRBV7-6 to TRBJ2-2; 7 bases are shared with TRBD1. Germline CDR1 and CDR2: SGHVS and FNYEAQ. This CDR3 region has 17 residues. V was clipped by 5 bases and J by 0 bases; unmatched bases: 9. Here the CDR3 reads CASSLGGTASNTGELFF. The DNA of the CDR3 is TGTGCCAGCAGCCTAGGTGGGACAGCTTCGAACACCGGGGAGCTGTTTTTT.

The rearrangement joins TRBV19 to TRBJ1-5, with D perhaps matching TRBD1 (5 bases). The CDR3 extends over 15 amino acids. V lost 7 bases, J lost 6 bases, and 19 bases lay in between. Germline assignment: CDR1 LNHDA and CDR2 SQIVND (reference sequence). CDR3 protein: CASTPRDGGAQPQHF. As DNA, the CDR3 is TGTGCCAGTACCCCCCGGGACGGAGGGGCTCAGCCCCAGCATTTT.